This entry lists 10 T cell receptor beta chains sequenced from one sample in a study of blood T cell repertoires in COVID-19. Assay used: immunoSEQ multiplex PCR; TCRdb lists only in-frame clones, some missing. The sample yields roughly 240,000 clones, about 82% seen once. The specimen was peripheral blood. The receptors here all came from a woman older than 75 with COVID-19, enrolled during active disease.

This clone was seen a single time. V is TRBV7-3 and J is TRBJ2-5, with 11 nucleotides matching TRBD1. The CDR3 sequence is 15 residues long. Germline values: CDR1 SGHTA, CDR2 FQGTGA. V was pared by 5 bases and J by 5 bases, with 7 bases of the junction left unmatched. The CDR3 nucleotides are TGTGCCAGCAGCCGAGGACAGGGGGCTTGGGAGACCCAGTACTTC. Translation gives CASSRGQGAWETQYF.

The chain carries TRBV7-2 and TRBJ2-1; TRBD2 is a possible D gene (6 bases). The V and J ends lost 1 base and 9 bases respectively, with 13 bases between them. The germline CDR1 and CDR2 sequences are SGHTA and FQGNSA. CDR3 size: 14 residues. CDR3 nucleotides: TGTGCCAGCAGCTTAGATTTTCCGGAGGGTGAGCAGTTCTTC. Translating it yields CASSLDFPEGEQFF.

The genes are TRBV7-6 and TRBJ2-7; 7 nucleotides line up with TRBD1. V lost 5 bases to trimming and J lost 4 bases; unmatched junction nucleotides: 5. Per germline, CDR1 SGHVS and CDR2 FNYEAQ. CDR3 length: 13 residues. In DNA form, the CDR3 reads TGTGCCAGCAGCGCCGAGACAGGGTACGAGCAGTACTTC. Protein sequence: CASSAETGYEQYF.

V usage is TRBV6-5 and J usage is TRBJ1-5; 7 nucleotides agree with TRBD1. The length of the CDR3 is 15 residues. Trimming removed 5 bases from V and 6 bases from J; junction bases left unmatched: 10. Germline V lookup: CDR1 MNHEY, CDR2 SVGAGI. This CDR3 reads CASSTQGGSGQPQHF. DNA of the CDR3: TGTGCCAGCAGTACCCAGGGGGGATCGGGTCAGCCCCAGCATTTT.

The chain is built from TRBV12-5 and TRBJ2-3; TRBD1 might be the D (5 bases). The CDR3 is 12 residues long. The V gene's germline CDR1 is LGHNT and CDR2 FRNRAP. V lost 6 bases to trimming and J lost 6 bases, with 10 bases between them. As DNA, the CDR3 is TGTGCTAGTGGCCAGGGTTGGGATACGCAGTATTTT. Protein product: CASGQGWDTQYF.

This chain links TRBV5-1 with TRBJ2-7; 9 bases line up with TRBD2. Germline lookup yields CDR1 SGHRS and CDR2 YFSETQ. Losses at the gene ends were 2 bases for V and 5 bases for J; bases not matched to a gene: 5. The CDR3 is 14 residues long. The CDR3 sequence: CASSFPRGGNEQYV. CDR3 coding DNA: TGCGCCAGCAGCTTTCCGCGGGGGGGCAACGAGCAGTACGTC.

In its sample, this clone was seen once. The V gene is TRBV6-4, the J gene TRBJ2-2; possible D gene TRBD1, 7 bases. CDR3 length equals 16 residues. Germline CDR1 is MRHNA and CDR2 is SNTAGT. Trimming removed 11 bases at V and 6 bases at J, with 25 bases between. The CDR3 protein is CARRRGRGDQPGELFF. The CDR3 DNA reads TGTGCCCGAAGAAGGGGCAGGGGGGATCAGCCCGGGGAGCTGTTTTTT.

V usage is TRBV24-1 and J usage is TRBJ2-2, with 9 positions matching TRBD1. This CDR3 has 17 residues. The junction had 12 bases not matched to a gene; V was cut back by 5 bases and J by 6 bases. CDR1 and CDR2 from the germline V gene are KGHDR and SFDVKD. The CDR3 bases are TGTGCCACCAGTGGGACAGACAGGGGGAATGCGGCCGGGGAGCTGTTTTTT. It encodes CATSGTDRGNAAGELFF.

This clone has more than one count but fewer than ten. As DNA, the CDR3 is TGTGCCAGTAGTATAAGGCCCGGAGGCTATGGCTACACCTTC. As protein: CASSIRPGGYGYTF. The chain carries TRBV19 and TRBJ1-2; D not resolved. Germline values: CDR1 LNHDA, CDR2 SQIVND (reference sequence). The length of the CDR3 is 14 residues. The V gene lost 2 bases and the J gene lost 4 bases, with 11 bases spanning the gap.

The genes are TRBV5-4 and TRBJ2-5, with TRBD1 as a possible D gene (5 bases). There are 13 residues in the CDR3. Looked up from germline, CDR1 is SGHNT and CDR2 is YYREEE (reference sequence). V gave up 3 bases and J gave up 5 bases, with 11 bases separating them. In DNA form, the CDR3 reads TGTGCCAGCAGCTCATCAGGGTGGGAGACCCAGTACTTC. Its protein is CASSSSGWETQYF.